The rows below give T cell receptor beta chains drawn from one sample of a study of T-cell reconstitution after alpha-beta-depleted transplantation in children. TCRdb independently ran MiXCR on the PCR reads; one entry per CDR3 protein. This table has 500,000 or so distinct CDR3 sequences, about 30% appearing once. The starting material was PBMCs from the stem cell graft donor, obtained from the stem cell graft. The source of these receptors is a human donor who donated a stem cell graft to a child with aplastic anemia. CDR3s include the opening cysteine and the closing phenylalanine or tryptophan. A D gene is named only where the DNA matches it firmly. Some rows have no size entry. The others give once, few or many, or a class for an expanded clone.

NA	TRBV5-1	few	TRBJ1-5	CASSLDTDQPQHF	TGCGCCAGCAGCTTAGACACGGATCAGCCCCAGCATTTT
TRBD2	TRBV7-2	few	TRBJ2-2	CASSITSGGTGELFF	TGTGCCAGCAGCATTACTAGCGGGGGGACCGGGGAGCTGTTTTTT
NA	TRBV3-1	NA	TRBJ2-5	CASSQMVRETQYF	TGTGCCAGCAGCCAGATGGTCCGAGAGACCCAGTACTTC
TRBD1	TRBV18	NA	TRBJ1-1	CASSPQQGWNTEAFF	TGTGCCAGCTCACCGCAACAGGGGTGGAACACTGAAGCTTTCTTT
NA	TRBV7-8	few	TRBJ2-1	CASSLGTFQGNEQFF	TGTGCCAGCAGCTTAGGAACATTTCAGGGTAATGAGCAGTTCTTC
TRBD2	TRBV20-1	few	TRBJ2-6	CSARDPLAGLVGSGANVLTF	TGCAGTGCTAGAGATCCCCTAGCGGGACTGGTGGGGTCTGGGGCCAACGTCCTGACTTTC
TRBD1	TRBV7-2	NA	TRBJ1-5	CASSLTGGYNQPQHF	TGTGCCAGCAGCTTGACAGGGGGATACAATCAGCCCCAGCATTTT
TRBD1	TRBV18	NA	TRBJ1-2	CASSQPGQGAINYGYTF	TGTGCCAGCTCACAACCGGGACAGGGAGCGATTAACTATGGCTACACCTTC
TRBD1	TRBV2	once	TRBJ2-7	CASSEEYGTVSYEQYF	TGTGCCAGCAGTGAAGAGTATGGGACAGTCTCCTACGAGCAGTACTTC
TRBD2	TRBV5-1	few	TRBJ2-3	CASSQRTSGLSITDTQYF	TGCGCCAGCAGCCAAAGGACTAGCGGCCTGTCTATCACAGATACGCAGTATTTT
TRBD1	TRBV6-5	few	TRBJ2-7	CASSYSTGGAYEQYF	TGTGCCAGCAGTTACTCGACAGGGGGGGCGTACGAGCAGTACTTC
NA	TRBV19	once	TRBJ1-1	CASSMWGGTEAFF	TGTGCCAGTAGTATGTGGGGAGGCACTGAAGCTTTCTTT
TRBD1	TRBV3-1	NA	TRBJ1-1	CASRFGVVRDREGYTEAFF	TGTGCCAGCAGGTTTGGTGTCGTCCGGGACAGGGAGGGTTACACTGAAGCTTTCTTT
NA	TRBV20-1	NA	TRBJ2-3	CSARDSDTDTQFF	TGCAGTGCCCGAGATAGCGACACAGATACGCAGTTTTTT
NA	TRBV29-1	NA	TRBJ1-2	CSFPGRDDQRPTF	TGCAGCTTCCCAGGCAGGGACGACCAAAGGCCCACCTTC
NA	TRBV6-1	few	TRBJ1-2	CASSRTMTGLYGYTF	TGTGCCAGCAGTCGAACCATGACAGGACTCTATGGCTACACCTTC
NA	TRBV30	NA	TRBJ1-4	CAWSHRDNEKLFF	TGTGCCTGGAGTCACAGGGATAATGAAAAACTGTTTTTT
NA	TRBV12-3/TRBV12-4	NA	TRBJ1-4	CASSWNLQGRDEKLFF	TGTGCCAGCAGTTGGAATCTACAGGGCCGTGATGAAAAACTGTTTTTT
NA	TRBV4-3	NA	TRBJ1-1	CASSHTAGEAFF	TGCGCCAGCAGCCATACAGCAGGTGAAGCTTTCTTT
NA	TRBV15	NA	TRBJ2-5	CATRGTVQETQYF	TGTGCCACCAGGGGGACGGTCCAAGAGACCCAGTACTTC
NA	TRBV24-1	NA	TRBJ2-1	CATSTTGRYNEQFF	TGTGCCACCAGTACCACAGGGAGATACAATGAGCAGTTCTTC
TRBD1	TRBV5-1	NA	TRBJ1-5	CASSLTPGGDRDNQPQHF	TGCGCCAGCAGCTTGACCCCGGGGGGGGACAGAGATAATCAGCCCCAGCATTTT
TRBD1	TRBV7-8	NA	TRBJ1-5	CASSFRTGKINQPQHF	TGTGCCAGCAGCTTCCGGACAGGGAAAATAAATCAGCCCCAGCATTTT
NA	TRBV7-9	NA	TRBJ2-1	CACGGSPYNEQFF	TGTGCTTGTGGCGGTAGTCCCTACAATGAGCAGTTCTTC
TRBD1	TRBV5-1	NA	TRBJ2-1	CASSLSGQGGYNEQFF	TGCGCCAGCAGCTTGTCCGGACAGGGGGGCTACAATGAGCAGTTCTTC
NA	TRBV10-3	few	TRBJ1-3	CAISEENTIYF	TGTGCCATCAGTGAGGAGAACACCATATATTTT
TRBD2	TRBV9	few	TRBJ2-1	CASSVAGTSSYNEQFF	TGTGCCAGCAGCGTAGCCGGGACTAGTTCATACAATGAGCAGTTCTTC
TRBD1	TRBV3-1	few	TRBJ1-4	CASSHFSRDRGEKLFF	TGTGCCAGCAGCCACTTTTCTCGGGACAGGGGCGAAAAACTGTTTTTT
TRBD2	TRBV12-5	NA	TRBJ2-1	CASGLAAYSGSNNEQFF	TGTGCTAGTGGTTTGGCCGCCTATAGCGGGAGTAACAATGAGCAGTTCTTC
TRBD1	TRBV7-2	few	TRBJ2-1	CASSLDRGQYNEQFF	TGTGCCAGCAGCTTGGACAGGGGACAGTACAATGAGCAGTTCTTC